The clone carrying this T cell receptor beta chain was observed at least ten times. As yet, its antigen is unknown. The record originates from a study of neurological immune-mediated disorders. Study background: Of the approximately 34 patients who had multiple sclerosis, around 30 had the relapsing-remitting form and 3 had the secondary progressive form. Study findings and constraints: The study phylogenetically grouped the repertoires of 18 of 34 multiple sclerosis patients into one related-CDR3 cluster, a possible signature.

TCRdb reprocessed the 5' RACE reads via MiXCR and lists one record per CDR3 protein. Found here are fewer than 85,000 distinct CDR3 sequences, less than 4% of them singletons; the top ten hold about 1.5%. Looked up from germline, CDR1 is SGHAT and CDR2 is FQNNGV. The CDR3 runs 12 residues. V gave up 2 bases and J gave up 9 bases, with 11 bases separating them. This sequence was found in a young man with multiple sclerosis. This chain uses TRBV11-2 with TRBJ2-7, with unresolved D. The sample taken for sequencing was PBMCs. CDR3 bases: TGTGCCAGCAGCTTATCCCCCTCTGGGCAGTACTTC. Protein product: CASSLSPSGQYF.